A single T cell receptor beta chain is shown here with its context. The specificity of this receptor is unknown. No quality values exist for individual bases; no much larger clone is one base distant. Inclusive of the bounding cysteine and phenylalanine, the CDR3 is 14 residues long. Only the CDR3 portion is preserved as DNA: 42 bases, with reading frame beginning at the first base. V lost 2 bases and J lost 5 bases, and the count of bases not matched to a germline gene is 8. Based on the germline V gene (reference sequence), the CDR1 and CDR2 sequences are GTSNPN and SVGIG. The sample's time point, from its label and the paper: roughly 26 weeks on oral tofacitinib. Taken with the paper, the label for treatment or condition translates to: oral pan-JAK inhibitor, 5-10 mg twice daily. Lesional scalp punch biopsies and peripheral blood were obtained from alopecia areata patients. PBMCs were separated by density centrifugation and stained for CD3, CD4 and CD8, after which CD4+ and CD8+ T cells were sorted on a FACSAria.

This sample is drawn from a study of CD8+ T cells in alopecia areata (dated by TCRdb to 2017 to 2018). For the wider study: The treated patients took part in an open-label pilot trial in which moderate-to-severe alopecia areata was treated with oral tofacitinib at 5 to 10 mg twice daily. Patients stayed on tofacitinib for 6 to 18 months and then had 6 months of follow-up off drug so that delayed response and recurrence could be assessed. For the treated patients, the SALT score, which quantifies what percentage of scalp surface area is affected, served as the measure of disease severity. High-throughput TCRbeta sequencing was used to examine T cell clonal expansion in alopecia areata in both the C3H/HeJ mouse model and human patients. Scalp tissue and sorted CD4+ and CD8+ peripheral blood T cells from patchy and totalis/universalis alopecia areata patients and from healthy controls were covered by human TCRbeta sequencing. Biopsies were taken from tofacitinib-treated patients at baseline and again at 4 and 24 weeks into treatment, and several of those patients also had a later scalp biopsy. Clonality in the scalp was compared among normal scalp (n=4), patchy alopecia areata scalp (n=8), and alopecia totalis/universalis scalp (n=8). RNA came from the PAXgene miRNA kit for fixed scalp, the miRNeasy kit for PBMCs, and the RNeasy kit for mouse skin. TCRbeta CDR3 regions were amplified by immunoSEQ multiplex PCR with 35 Vbeta forward and 13 Jbeta reverse primers.

The library was generated by the immunoSEQ multiplex PCR assay. RNA was extracted from all samples and reverse transcribed into cDNA as template for TCR sequencing. First-strand cDNA was synthesized with SuperScript III using a 2:1 mix of oligo-dT and random hexamers. A synthetic immune receptor repertoire was used to measure amplification bias, and any remaining bias was corrected computationally. The study's processing was this. Raw reads were preprocessed for error removal, and CDR3 was defined according to IMGT conventions as running from the conserved cysteine to phenylalanine. Clonality was computed as 1 minus the Shannon entropy, with the entropy normalized by log2 of the number of productive unique TCRs. CD4 or CD8 identity of scalp clones was inferred by cross-referencing scalp TCRbeta sequences with sorted blood CD4 and CD8 repertoires. The clones in this table, taken by TCRdb from immuneACCESS, are in-frame only. Not every clone is retained; where verified, under half of the shortfall comes from an unresolved V gene, and the cause of the rest is unknown. V and J calls and clone size come straight from that table; D and trimming were deduced from the DNA. The sample table shows under 350,000 clones, and about three fifths are seen once. Clones ranked in the top ten supply more than 1.5% of the sample.

Paper-wide results and their limitations: Lesional scalp, especially in alopecia totalis/universalis, showed higher clonality and more expanded CD8+ clones than normal scalp, suggesting antigenic drive. TCR sequences shared between patients were less clear than in mice, possibly partly because of HLA diversity in the patient population. Tofacitinib significantly decreased scalp clonality and the number of expanded CD8+ clones among the top 100 scalp clones. Many expanded lesional clones persisted in scalp and blood during tofacitinib treatment, which may partly explain relapse after stopping treatment. Scalp TCR repertoire analysis is complicated because resident alphabeta T cells in normal human skin are also sequenced, whereas mouse skin is dominated by gammadelta T cells. Because the treated cohort was small and had only one nonresponder, larger studies are needed to examine links between baseline CD8+ expansion and response.

Sequences were derived from CD4+ T cells sorted from blood, sampled at week 24, from a patient treated with tofacitinib. The chain is made from TRBV30 and TRBJ2-5; 7 bases in between match TRBD1. The receptor comes from a human donor with alopecia areata. In nucleotide form, the sequence is TGTGCCTGGAGTCCCACAGGGGCTGGGGAGACCCAGTACTTC. This gives the protein CAWSPTGAGETQYF.